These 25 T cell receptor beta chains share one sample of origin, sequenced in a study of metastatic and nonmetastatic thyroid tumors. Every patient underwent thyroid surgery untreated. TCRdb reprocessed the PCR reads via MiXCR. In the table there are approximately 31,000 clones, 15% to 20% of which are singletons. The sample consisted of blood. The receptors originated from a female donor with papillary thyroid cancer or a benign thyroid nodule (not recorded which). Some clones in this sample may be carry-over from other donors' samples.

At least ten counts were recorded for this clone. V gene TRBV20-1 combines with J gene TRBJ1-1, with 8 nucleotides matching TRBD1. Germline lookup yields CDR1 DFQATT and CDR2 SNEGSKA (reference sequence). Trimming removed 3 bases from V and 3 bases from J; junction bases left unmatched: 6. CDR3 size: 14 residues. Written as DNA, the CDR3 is TGCAGTGCTAGGTCGGGGACAGGTCACACTGAAGCTTTCTTT. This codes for CSARSGTGHTEAFF.

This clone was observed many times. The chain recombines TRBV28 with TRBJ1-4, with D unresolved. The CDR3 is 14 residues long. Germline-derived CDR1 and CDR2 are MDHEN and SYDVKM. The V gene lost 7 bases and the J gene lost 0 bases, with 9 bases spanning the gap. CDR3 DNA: TGTGCCAGCAATTCTATATCAACTAATGAAAAACTGTTTTTT. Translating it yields CASNSISTNEKLFF.

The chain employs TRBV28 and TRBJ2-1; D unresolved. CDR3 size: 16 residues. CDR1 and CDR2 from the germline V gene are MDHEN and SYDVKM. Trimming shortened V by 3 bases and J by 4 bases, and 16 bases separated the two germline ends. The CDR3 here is CASSLRISRSYNEQFF. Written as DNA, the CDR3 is TGTGCCAGCAGTTTGCGAATCTCCAGGTCTTACAATGAGCAGTTCTTC.

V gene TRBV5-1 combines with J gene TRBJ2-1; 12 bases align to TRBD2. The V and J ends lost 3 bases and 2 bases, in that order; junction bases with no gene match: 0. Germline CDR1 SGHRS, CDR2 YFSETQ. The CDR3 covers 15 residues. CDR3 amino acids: CASSWTSGTYNEQFF. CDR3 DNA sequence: TGCGCCAGCAGCTGGACTAGCGGGACCTACAATGAGCAGTTCTTC. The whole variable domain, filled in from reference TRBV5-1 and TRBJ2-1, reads KAGVTQTPRYLIKTRGQQVTLSCSPISGHRSVSWYQQTPGQGLQFLFEYFSETQRNKGNFPGRFSGRQFSNSRSEMNVSTLELGDSALYLCASSWTSGTYNEQFFGPGTRLTVL.

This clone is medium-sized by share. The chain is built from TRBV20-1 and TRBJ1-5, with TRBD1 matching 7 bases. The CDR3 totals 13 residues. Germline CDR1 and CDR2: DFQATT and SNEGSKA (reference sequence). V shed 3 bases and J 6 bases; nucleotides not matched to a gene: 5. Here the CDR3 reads CSARGQRSQPQHF. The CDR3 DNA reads TGCAGTGCTAGGGGACAGAGGAGTCAGCCCCAGCATTTT.

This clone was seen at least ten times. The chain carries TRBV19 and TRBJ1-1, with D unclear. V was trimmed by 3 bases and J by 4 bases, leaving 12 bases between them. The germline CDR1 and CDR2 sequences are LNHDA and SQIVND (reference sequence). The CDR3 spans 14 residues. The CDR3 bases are TGTGCCAGTAGTATGGGCCAGGTCCTCACTGAAGCTTTCTTT. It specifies CASSMGQVLTEAFF.

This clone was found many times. The CDR3 DNA reads TGTGCCAGCAGTTTGAGGGCCTCAAGTGAAAAACTGTTTTTT. This gives the protein CASSLRASSEKLFF. V gene TRBV27 combines with J gene TRBJ1-4; no clear D. With 3 bases removed from V and 7 bases from J, the gap between germline ends came to 12 bases. The germline V gene encodes CDR1 MNHEY and CDR2 SMNVEV (reference sequence). CDR3 size: 14 residues.

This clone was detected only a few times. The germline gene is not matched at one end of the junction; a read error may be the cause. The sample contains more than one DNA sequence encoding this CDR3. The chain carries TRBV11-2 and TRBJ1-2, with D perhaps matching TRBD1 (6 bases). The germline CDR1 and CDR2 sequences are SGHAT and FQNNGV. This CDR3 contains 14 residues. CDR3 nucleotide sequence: TGTGCCAGCAGCTTAGGAGGGGGAAATTACGGCTACACCTTT. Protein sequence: CASSLGGGNYGYTF.

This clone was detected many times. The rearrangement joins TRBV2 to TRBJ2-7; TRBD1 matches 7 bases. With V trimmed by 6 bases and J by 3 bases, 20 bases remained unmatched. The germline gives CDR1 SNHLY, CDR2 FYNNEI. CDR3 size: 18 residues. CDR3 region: CASSDHSEFGTERYEQYF. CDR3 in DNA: TGTGCCAGCAGCGACCACTCCGAATTCGGGACAGAGCGCTACGAGCAGTACTTC.

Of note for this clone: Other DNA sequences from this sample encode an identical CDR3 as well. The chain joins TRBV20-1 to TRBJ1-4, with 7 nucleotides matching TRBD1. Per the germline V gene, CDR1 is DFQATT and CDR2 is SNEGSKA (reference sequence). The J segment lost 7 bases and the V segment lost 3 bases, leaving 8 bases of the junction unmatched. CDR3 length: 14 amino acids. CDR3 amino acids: CSARRQGRGEKLFF. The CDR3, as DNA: TGCAGTGCTAGGAGACAGGGAAGGGGTGAAAAACTGTTTTTT.

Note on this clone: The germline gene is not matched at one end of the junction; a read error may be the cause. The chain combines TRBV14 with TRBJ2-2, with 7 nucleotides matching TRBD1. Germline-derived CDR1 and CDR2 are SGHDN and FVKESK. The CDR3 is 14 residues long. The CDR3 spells CASSNQGVTVELFF. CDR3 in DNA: TGTGCCAGCAGCAATCAGGGGGTGACCGTGGAGCTGTTTTTT.

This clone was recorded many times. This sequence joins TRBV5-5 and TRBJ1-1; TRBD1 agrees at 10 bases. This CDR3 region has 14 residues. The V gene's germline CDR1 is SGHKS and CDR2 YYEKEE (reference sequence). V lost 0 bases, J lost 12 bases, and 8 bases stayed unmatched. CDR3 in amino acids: CASSLAGGQGRTFF. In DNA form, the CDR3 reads TGTGCCAGCAGCTTGGCCGGGGGACAGGGGAGAACTTTCTTT.

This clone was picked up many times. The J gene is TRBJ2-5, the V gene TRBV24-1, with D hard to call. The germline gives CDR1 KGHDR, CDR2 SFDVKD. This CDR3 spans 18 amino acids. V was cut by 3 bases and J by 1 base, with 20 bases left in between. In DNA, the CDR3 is TGTGCCACCAGTGATCACGGTGGTGTAGCCCGGAGCCAAGAGACCCAGTACTTC. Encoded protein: CATSDHGGVARSQETQYF.

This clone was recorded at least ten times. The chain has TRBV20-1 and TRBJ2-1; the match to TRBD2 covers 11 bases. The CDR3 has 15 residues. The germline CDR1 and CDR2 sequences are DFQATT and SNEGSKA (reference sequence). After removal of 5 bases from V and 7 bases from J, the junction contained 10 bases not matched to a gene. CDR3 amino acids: CSAAPGLAVINEQFF. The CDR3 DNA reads TGCAGTGCTGCCCCGGGACTAGCGGTGATAAATGAGCAGTTCTTC.

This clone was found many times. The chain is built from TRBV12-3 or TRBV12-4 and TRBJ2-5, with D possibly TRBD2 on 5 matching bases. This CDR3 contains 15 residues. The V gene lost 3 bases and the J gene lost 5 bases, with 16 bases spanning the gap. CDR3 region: CASSFFRGPGETQYF. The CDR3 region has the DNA TGTGCCAGCAGTTTTTTTAGAGGTCCGGGGGAGACCCAGTACTTC.

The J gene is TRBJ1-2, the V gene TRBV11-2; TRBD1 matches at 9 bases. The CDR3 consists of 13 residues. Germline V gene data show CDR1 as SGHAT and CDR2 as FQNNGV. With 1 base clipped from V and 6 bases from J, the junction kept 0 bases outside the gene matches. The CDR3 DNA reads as TGTGCCAGCAGCTTAGGGACAGGGGATGGCTACACCTTC. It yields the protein CASSLGTGDGYTF.

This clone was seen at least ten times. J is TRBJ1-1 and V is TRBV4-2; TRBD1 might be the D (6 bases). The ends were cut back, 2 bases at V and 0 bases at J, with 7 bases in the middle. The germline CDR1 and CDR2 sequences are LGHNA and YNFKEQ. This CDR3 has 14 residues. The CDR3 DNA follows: TGTGCCAGCAGCCAAACAGGGTTGAACACTGAAGCTTTCTTT. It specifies CASSQTGLNTEAFF.

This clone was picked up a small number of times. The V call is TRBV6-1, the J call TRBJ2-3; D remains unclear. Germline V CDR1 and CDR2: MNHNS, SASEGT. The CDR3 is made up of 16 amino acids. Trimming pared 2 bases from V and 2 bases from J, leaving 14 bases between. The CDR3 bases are TGTGCCAGCAGTGAAAGGTTGGAAGATACCACAGATACGCAGTATTTT. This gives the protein CASSERLEDTTDTQYF.

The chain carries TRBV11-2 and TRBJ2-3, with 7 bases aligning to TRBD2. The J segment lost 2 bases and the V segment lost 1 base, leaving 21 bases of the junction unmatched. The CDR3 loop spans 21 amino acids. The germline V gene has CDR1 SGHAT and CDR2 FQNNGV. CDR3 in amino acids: CASSLVRPPYGLRGDTDTQYF. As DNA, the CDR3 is TGTGCCAGCAGCTTAGTGAGGCCACCTTATGGACTCCGGGGGGACACAGATACGCAGTATTTT.

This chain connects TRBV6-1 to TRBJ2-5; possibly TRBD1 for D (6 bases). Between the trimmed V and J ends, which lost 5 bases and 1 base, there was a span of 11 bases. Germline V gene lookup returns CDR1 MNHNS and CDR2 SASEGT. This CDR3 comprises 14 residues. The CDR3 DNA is TGTGCCAGCAGTCCTCGGGACATCCAAGAGACCCAGTACTTC. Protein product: CASSPRDIQETQYF.

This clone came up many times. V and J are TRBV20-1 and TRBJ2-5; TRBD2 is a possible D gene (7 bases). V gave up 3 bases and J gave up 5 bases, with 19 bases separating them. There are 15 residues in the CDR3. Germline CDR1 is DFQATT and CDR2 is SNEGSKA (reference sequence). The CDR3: CSARGGRRASETQYF. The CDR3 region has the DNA TGCAGTGCTAGGGGGGGGCGACGAGCTTCGGAGACCCAGTACTTC.

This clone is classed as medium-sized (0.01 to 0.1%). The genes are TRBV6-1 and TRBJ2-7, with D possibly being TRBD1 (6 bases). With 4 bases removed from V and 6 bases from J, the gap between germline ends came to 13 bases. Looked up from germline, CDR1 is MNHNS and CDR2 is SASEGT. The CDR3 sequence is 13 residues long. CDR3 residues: CASSATGPGEQYF. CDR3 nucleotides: TGTGCCAGCAGTGCGACAGGACCGGGCGAGCAGTACTTC.

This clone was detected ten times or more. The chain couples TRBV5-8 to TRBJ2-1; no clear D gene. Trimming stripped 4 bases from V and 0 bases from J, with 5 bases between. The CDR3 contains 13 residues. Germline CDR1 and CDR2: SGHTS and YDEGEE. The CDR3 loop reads CASSTYSYNEQFF. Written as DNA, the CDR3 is TGTGCCAGCAGCACCTACTCCTACAATGAGCAGTTCTTC.

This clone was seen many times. The CDR3 region is CASSLQGFTYNEQFF. The DNA for the CDR3 is TGCGCCAGCAGCTTGCAGGGTTTCACCTACAATGAGCAGTTCTTC. The rearrangement links TRBV5-1 to TRBJ2-1; tentative D call: TRBD1 (5 bases). Germline loops: CDR1 SGHRS, CDR2 YFSETQ. The ends were cut back, 1 base at V and 2 bases at J, with 10 bases in the middle. The CDR3 is 15 residues long.

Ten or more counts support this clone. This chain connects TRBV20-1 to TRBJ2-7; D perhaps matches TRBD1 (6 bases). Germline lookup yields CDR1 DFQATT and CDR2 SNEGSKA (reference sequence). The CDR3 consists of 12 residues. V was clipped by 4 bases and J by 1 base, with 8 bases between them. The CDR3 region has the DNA TGCAGTGCTACGGACAGATCCTACGAGCAGTACTTC. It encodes CSATDRSYEQYF.